Listed below are T cell receptor beta chains from one sample, sequenced in a study of breast tumors, draining lymph nodes, adjacent tissues. One entry per CDR3 protein, called by TCRdb with MiXCR from the multiplex PCR reads. The sample records some 150,000 distinct CDR3 sequences, 30% to 40% being singletons. Sequenced input: axillary lymph node tissue. The receptors were sampled from a female donor with breast cancer. Some clones in this sample may be carry-over from other donors' samples. Both conserved end residues are part of each CDR3. D genes are given only for firm matches. Rows give clone size only sometimes, using once, few, many, or a class for an expanded clone.

few TRBJ1-2 TRBV24-1 TRBD1 14 TGTGCCACCAGTTTTTCCGGGACAGGGGGTGGCTACACCTTC CATSFSGTGGGYTF
- TRBJ2-1 TRBV5-1 TRBD2 16 TGCGCCAGCAGCGAGCGACCTAGCGGGAGGGCCAGGGAGCAGTTCTTC CASSERPSGRAREQFF
- TRBJ1-1 TRBV27 - 13 TGTGCCAGCAGTTTATCCATGGTCACTGAAGCTTTCTTT CASSLSMVTEAFF
- TRBJ2-4 TRBV11-3 - 13 TGTGCCAGCAGCTTACTACTAGGGGACATTCAGTACTTC CASSLLLGDIQYF
many TRBJ1-5 TRBV4-1 - 14 TGCGCCAGCAGCCAAGACGAGAGGGGGCAGCCCCAGCATTTT CASSQDERGQPQHF
many TRBJ2-2 TRBV2 - 15 TGTGCCAGCAGGGGGAACAGGGTTGGAACCGGGGAGCTGTTTTTT CASRGNRVGTGELFF
many TRBJ1-2 TRBV7-9 TRBD1 14 TGTGCCAGCAGCTCTCCGGGACAGGCGAAAGGCTGCACCTTC CASSSPGQAKGCTF
- TRBJ2-3 TRBV12-3/TRBV12-4 - 14 TGTGCCACCTCTGTTAATGGAAACACAGATACGCAGTATTTT CATSVNGNTDTQYF
- TRBJ2-5 TRBV4-2 TRBD2 18 TGTGCCAGCAGCCTAACTGCCCCCGCAGGGACTAGTCTGGAGACCCAGTACTTC CASSLTAPAGTSLETQYF
many TRBJ2-7 TRBV7-2 TRBD2 14 TGTGCCAGCAGCTTAGCGACCGGGACTAGCGACCAGTACTTC CASSLATGTSDQYF
many TRBJ2-7 TRBV5-8 TRBD1 14 TGTGCCAGCAGCATTGACAGGGGGCTAGGCGAGCAGTACTTC CASSIDRGLGEQYF
few TRBJ1-1 TRBV28 TRBD1 12 TGTGCCAGCAGTACCAGGACAGGGGGAGCTTTCTTT CASSTRTGGAFF
few TRBJ1-1 TRBV19 - 11 TGTGCCAGTAGTATCGACAGTGAAGCTTTCTTT CASSIDSEAFF
- TRBJ2-5 TRBV7-3 TRBD1 15 TGTGCCAGCAGCTTGACAGGGGGAGGAGGTCAGCCCCAGTACTTC CASSLTGGGGQPQYF
- TRBJ2-1 TRBV13 - 15 TGTGCCAGCGGCTTAGGGCCCAACCACGACAATGAGCAGTTCTTC CASGLGPNHDNEQFF
many TRBJ2-1 TRBV12-3/TRBV12-4 - 13 TGTGCCAGCAGCTTTGGCACCTACAATGAGCAGTTCTTC CASSFGTYNEQFF
- TRBJ2-2 TRBV6-1 TRBD1 14 TGTGCCAACAGTGGACAGGCGAACACCGGGGAGCTGTTTTTT CANSGQANTGELFF
- TRBJ2-7 TRBV6-6 - 14 TGTGCCAGCCTGGGGCAGCCAGGCCCCTACGAGCAGTACTTC CASLGQPGPYEQYF
many TRBJ2-7 TRBV20-1 - 14 TGCAGTGCTACCTCCGGGACGGCAGTCTACGAGCAGTACTTC CSATSGTAVYEQYF
- TRBJ2-1 TRBV20-1 TRBD2 14 TGCAGTGCTAGGCTCGGCGGGAGGTACAATGAGCAGTTCTTC CSARLGGRYNEQFF
many TRBJ1-5 TRBV4-1 TRBD1 18 TGCGCCAGCAGCCAGGTCTTAAAACTTGGGACAGGCAATCAGCCCCAGCATTTT CASSQVLKLGTGNQPQHF
many TRBJ1-2 TRBV9 - 17 TGTGCCAGCAGCGCCTCACCCGATGGACGGTCTAACTATGGCTACACCTTC CASSASPDGRSNYGYTF
- TRBJ2-2 TRBV28 TRBD1 13 TGTGCCAGCAGCCCGGACAGGGTTCGGGAGCTGTTTTTT CASSPDRVRELFF
many TRBJ2-7 TRBV20-1 TRBD2 15 TGCAGTGCTAGAGCACCGGGACTAGCGATGTACGAGCAGTACTTC CSARAPGLAMYEQYF
many TRBJ2-7 TRBV20-1 TRBD1 12 TGCAGTGCCCCGGGACAGCTCTACGAGCAGTACTTC CSAPGQLYEQYF
many TRBJ2-1 TRBV5-1 - 16 TGCGCCAGCAGCTTGGGGGGGACCTCGGGACACAATGAGCAGTTCTTC CASSLGGTSGHNEQFF
many TRBJ2-2 TRBV4-1 - 16 TGCGCCAGCAGCCAAGTAAGCAGGGATTACACCGGGGAGCTGTTTTTT CASSQVSRDYTGELFF
many TRBJ2-3 TRBV3-1 TRBD2 16 TGTGCCAGCAGCCGACTAGCGGGGGTTAGCACAGATACGCAGTATTTT CASSRLAGVSTDTQYF
many TRBJ2-5 TRBV19 - 14 TGTGCCAGTAGAATAAGGTCCGGGGGCGAGACCCAGTACTTC CASRIRSGGETQYF
- TRBJ1-2 TRBV19 - 15 TGTGCCAGTAGTCCAATCCTGCCAGGGTTGGGAGGCTACACCTTC CASSPILPGLGGYTF
many TRBJ2-7 TRBV4-2 - 14 TGTGCCAGCAGCCCCATACCGGGGCTTTCGAAGCAGTACTTC CASSPIPGLSKQYF
- TRBJ2-5 TRBV3-1 - 14 TGTGCCAGCAGCCCCACCAGCGCGGGAGAGACCCAGTACTTC CASSPTSAGETQYF
many TRBJ2-7 TRBV5-8 TRBD2 15 TGTGCCAGCAGCTTGGTTAGCGGGGGGCACTACGAGCAGTACTTC CASSLVSGGHYEQYF
many TRBJ1-2 TRBV30 - 13 TGTGCCTGGAGTGTAGGGGCTAACTATGGCTACACCTTC CAWSVGANYGYTF
many TRBJ2-7 TRBV6-2/TRBV6-3 TRBD1 11 TGTGCCAGCCTTGACAGGGGCGAGCAGTACTTC CASLDRGEQYF
many TRBJ2-4 TRBV7-2 - 13 TGTGCCAGCAGCCGTGGTGTCCAAAACATTCAGTACTTC CASSRGVQNIQYF
many TRBJ1-6 TRBV25-1 TRBD1 13 TGTGCCAGCAGTGATACAGGGGTCTCACCCCTCCACTTT CASSDTGVSPLHF
many TRBJ1-4 TRBV4-3 TRBD1 17 TGCGCCAGCAGCCAAGAGCAGGGGGGCACGACTAATGAAAAACTGTTTTTT CASSQEQGGTTNEKLFF
- TRBJ1-4 TRBV11-2 - 15 TGTACCAGCAGCTTAAGCAGGGCAGCGGTTGAAAAACTGTTTTTT CTSSLSRAAVEKLFF
many TRBJ2-1 TRBV12-3/TRBV12-4 - 15 TGTGCCAGCAGTTTATTCGATAATACCTACAATGAGCAGTTCTTC CASSLFDNTYNEQFF
many TRBJ2-3 TRBV20-1 - 11 TGCAGTGAGCTAAGCACAGATACGCAGTATTTT CSELSTDTQYF
many TRBJ1-5 TRBV6-5 TRBD1 13 TGTGCCAGCTGTTCGGACAGGAATCAGCCCCAGCATTTT CASCSDRNQPQHF
once TRBJ2-3 TRBV29-1 - 11 TGCAGCGTGTACCTAGGGGATACGCAGTATTTT CSVYLGDTQYF
many TRBJ1-5 TRBV20-1 TRBD1 15 TGCAGTGCTAGAGGAGGGGGCGCAGGCAATCAGCCCCAGCATTTT CSARGGGAGNQPQHF
many TRBJ2-2 TRBV5-1 - 15 TGCGCCAGCAGCTTGGCGACTCAGAACACCGGGGAGCTGTTTTTT CASSLATQNTGELFF
- TRBJ1-3 TRBV11-2 TRBD1 13 TGTGCCAGCAGTCCCGGACAGGGAAGCACCATATATTTT CASSPGQGSTIYF
many TRBJ1-2 TRBV7-2 - 13 TGTGCCAGCAGCTTAGAGACAGCGGGCGAAAACACCTTC CASSLETAGENTF
many TRBJ2-1 TRBV19 TRBD2 16 TGTGCCAGTAGTACCCTTAGCGGGAGAGGTTACAATGAGCAGTTCTTC CASSTLSGRGYNEQFF
many TRBJ2-1 TRBV6-1 - 15 TGTGCCAGTCGGATGGGCCCTAGCTCCTACAATGAGCAGTTCTTC CASRMGPSSYNEQFF
many TRBJ2-1 TRBV9 - 14 TGTGCCAGCAGCGTAAGCGGAATGACTAATGAGCAGTTCTTC CASSVSGMTNEQFF
- TRBJ1-4 TRBV2 - 15 TGTGCCAGCCTCAACCGGCAGGAGAGTAATGAAAAACTGTTTTTT CASLNRQESNEKLFF
few TRBJ2-3 TRBV19 TRBD2 17 TGTGCCAGTAGTATGTCCGGACTAGCGGGTAGCACAGATACGCAGTATTTT CASSMSGLAGSTDTQYF